The present TCR beta chain was sequenced within a study of T cells after yellow fever vaccination. Germline V gene sequence: CDR1 DFQATT, CDR2 SNEGSKA (reference sequence). CDR3 length: 14 residues. Trimming stripped 3 bases from V and 7 bases from J, with 15 bases between. TCRdb redid the calling of the 5' RACE reads with MiXCR, one entry per CDR3 protein. The sample yields hundreds of thousands of distinct CDR3 sequences, 8.7% seen once. In this sample, this clonotype turned up a few times. The gene calls are TRBV20-1 and TRBJ1-4; no firm D call. The clonotype originates from a man between 18 and 29 years old who received the YFV17D yellow fever vaccine. The sample consisted of CD4+ T cells sorted from PBMCs, taken 5 days after the yellow fever booster vaccination. Here the CDR3 reads CSASTAASGEKLFF. DNA for the CDR3: TGCAGTGCTAGTACGGCAGCTTCGGGTGAAAAACTGTTTTTT.